This T cell receptor beta chain is drawn from a study of regulatory T cells in long-lasting Graves disease. Study conclusions and caveats: Persistent cases favored TRBV28, TRBJ1-2 and TRBJ2-5.

Trimming cost V 7 bases and J 4 bases, with 11 bases left between them. The CDR3 covers 13 residues. The germline gives CDR1 MDHEN, CDR2 SYDVKM. Construction of the TCR beta libraries employed iRepertoire HTBI primers in conjunction with Arm-PCR of CDR3 regions. MiXCR, applied by TCRdb to the multiplex PCR reads, yields one record per CDR3 protein. The sample shows 650,000 to 850,000 distinct CDR3 sequences, around 30% of them seen only once. Concerning this clonotype: The antigen remains undetermined. A read error is possible here, since a much larger clone lies one base away. Since the CDR3 does not end with the conserved phenylalanine or tryptophan, this likely comes from a read error.

Time point meaning: persistent/refractory GD, antithyroid drugs over 5 years with positive TRAb. PBMCs were the source of the RNA used for TCR sequencing. The source material was peripheral blood mononuclear cells (PBMCs), sampled when the disease was refractory, from a patient treated with antithyroid drugs. V usage is TRBV28 and J usage is TRBJ1-5; D remains ambiguous. The TCR originated in a female donor with Graves disease. The CDR3 loop reads CASKFDPNQPQHS. Here the CDR3 DNA reads TGTGCCAGCAAATTTGACCCAAATCAGCCCCAGCATTCT.